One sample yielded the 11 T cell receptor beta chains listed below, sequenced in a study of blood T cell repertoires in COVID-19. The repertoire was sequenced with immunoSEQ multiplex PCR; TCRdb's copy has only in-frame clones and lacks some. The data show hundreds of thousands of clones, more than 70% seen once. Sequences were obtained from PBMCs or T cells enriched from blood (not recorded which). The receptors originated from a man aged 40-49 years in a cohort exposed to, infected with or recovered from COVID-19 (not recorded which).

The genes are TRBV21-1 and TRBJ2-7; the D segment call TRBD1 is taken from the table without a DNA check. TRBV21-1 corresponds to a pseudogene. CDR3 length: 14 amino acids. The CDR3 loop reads CASSKARTVYEQYF. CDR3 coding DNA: TGTGCCAGCAGCAAAGCCCGGACAGTCTACGAGCAGTACTTC.

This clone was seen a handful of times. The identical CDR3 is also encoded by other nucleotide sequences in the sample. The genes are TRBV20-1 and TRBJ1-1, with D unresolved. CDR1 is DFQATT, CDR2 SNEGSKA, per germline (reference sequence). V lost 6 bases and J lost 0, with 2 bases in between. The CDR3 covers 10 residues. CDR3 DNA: TGCAGTGCCTTGAACACTGAAGCTTTCTTT. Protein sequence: CSALNTEAFF.

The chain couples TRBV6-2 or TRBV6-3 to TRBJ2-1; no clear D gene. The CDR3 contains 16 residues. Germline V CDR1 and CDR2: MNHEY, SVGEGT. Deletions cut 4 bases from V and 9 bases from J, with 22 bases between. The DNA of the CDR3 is TGTGCCAGCAGTTCGGAAAGTGGCGCCCTCGGCGGTGAGCAGTTCTTC. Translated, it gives CASSSESGALGGEQFF.

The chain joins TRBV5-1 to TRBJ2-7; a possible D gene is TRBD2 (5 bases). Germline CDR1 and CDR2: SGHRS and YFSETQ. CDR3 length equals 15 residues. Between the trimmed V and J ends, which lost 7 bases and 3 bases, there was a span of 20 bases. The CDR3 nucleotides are TGCGCCAGCCGATCTAACCCCCGGACTCTCTACGAGCAGTACTTC. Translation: CASRSNPRTLYEQYF.

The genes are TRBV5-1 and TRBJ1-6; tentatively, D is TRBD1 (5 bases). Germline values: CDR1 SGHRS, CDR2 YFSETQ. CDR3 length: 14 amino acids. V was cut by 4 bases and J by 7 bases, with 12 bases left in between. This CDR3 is CASSGARENSPLHF. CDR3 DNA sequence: TGCGCCAGCAGCGGGGCCCGGGAGAATTCACCCCTCCACTTT.

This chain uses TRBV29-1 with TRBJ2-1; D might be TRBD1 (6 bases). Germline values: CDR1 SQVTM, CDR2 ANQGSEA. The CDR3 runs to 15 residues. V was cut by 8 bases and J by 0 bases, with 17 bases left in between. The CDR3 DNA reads TGCAGCCTCTCCGGGTCGGACAGCTCCTACAATGAGCAGTTCTTC. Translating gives CSLSGSDSSYNEQFF.

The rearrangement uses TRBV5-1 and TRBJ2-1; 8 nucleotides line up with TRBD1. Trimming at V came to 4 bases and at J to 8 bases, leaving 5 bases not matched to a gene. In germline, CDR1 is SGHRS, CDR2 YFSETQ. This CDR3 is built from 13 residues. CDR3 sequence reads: CASSGQGYDEQFF. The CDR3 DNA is TGCGCCAGCAGCGGACAGGGTTATGATGAGCAGTTCTTC. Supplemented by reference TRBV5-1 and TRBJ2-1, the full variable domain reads KAGVTQTPRYLIKTRGQQVTLSCSPISGHRSVSWYQQTPGQGLQFLFEYFSETQRNKGNFPGRFSGRQFSNSRSEMNVSTLELGDSALYLCASSGQGYDEQFFGPGTRLTVL.

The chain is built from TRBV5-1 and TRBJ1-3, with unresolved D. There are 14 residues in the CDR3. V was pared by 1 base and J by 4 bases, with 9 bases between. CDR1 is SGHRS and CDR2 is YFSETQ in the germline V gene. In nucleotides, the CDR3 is TGCGCCAGCAGCTTGACGGGGTACGGAAACACCATATATTTT. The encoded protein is CASSLTGYGNTIYF.

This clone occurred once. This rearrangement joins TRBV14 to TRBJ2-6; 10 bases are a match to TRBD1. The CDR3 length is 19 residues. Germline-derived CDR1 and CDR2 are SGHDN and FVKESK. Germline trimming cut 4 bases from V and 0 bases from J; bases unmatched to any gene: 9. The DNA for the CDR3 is TGTGCCAGCAGCCTCGTGCAGGACAGGGGGTTCTCTGGGGCCAACGTCCTGACTTTC. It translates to CASSLVQDRGFSGANVLTF.

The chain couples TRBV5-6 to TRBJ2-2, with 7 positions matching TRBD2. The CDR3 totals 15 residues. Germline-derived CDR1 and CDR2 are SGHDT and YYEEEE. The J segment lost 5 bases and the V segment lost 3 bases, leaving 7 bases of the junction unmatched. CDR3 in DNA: TGTGCCAGCAGCTCAGGACTAGGGTTGACCGGGGAGCTGTTTTTT. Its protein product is CASSSGLGLTGELFF. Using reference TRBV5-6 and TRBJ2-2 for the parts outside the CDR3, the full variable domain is DAGVTQSPTHLIKTRGQQVTLRCSPKSGHDTVSWYQQALGQGPQFIFQYYEEEERQRGNFPDRFSGHQFPNYSSELNVNALLLGDSALYLCASSSGLGLTGELFFGEGSRLTVL.

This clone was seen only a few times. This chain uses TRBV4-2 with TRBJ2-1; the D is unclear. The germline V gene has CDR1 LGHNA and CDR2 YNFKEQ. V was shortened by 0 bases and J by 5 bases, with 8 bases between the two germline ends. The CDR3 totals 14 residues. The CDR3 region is CASSQDGVDNEQFF. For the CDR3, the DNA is TGTGCCAGCAGCCAAGATGGAGTCGACAATGAGCAGTTCTTC.